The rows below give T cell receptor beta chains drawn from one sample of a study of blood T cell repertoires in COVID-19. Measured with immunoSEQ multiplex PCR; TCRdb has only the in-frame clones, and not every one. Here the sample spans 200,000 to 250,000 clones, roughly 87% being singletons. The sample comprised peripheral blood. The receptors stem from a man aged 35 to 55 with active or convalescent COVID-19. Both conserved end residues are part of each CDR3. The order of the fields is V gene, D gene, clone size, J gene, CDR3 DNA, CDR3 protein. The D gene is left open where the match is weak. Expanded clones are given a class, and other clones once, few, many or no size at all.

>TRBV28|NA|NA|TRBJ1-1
TGTGCCAGCAGTTTTGGTCCAGCTGAAGCTTTCTTT
CASSFGPAEAFF
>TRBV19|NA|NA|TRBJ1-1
TGTGCCAGTACTCATATACTCGGGAGGAACACTGAAGCTTTCTTT
CASTHILGRNTEAFF
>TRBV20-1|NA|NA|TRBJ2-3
TGCAGTGCTAGTAGAAAAGGACGGGGTTACACAGATACGCAGTATTTT
CSASRKGRGYTDTQYF
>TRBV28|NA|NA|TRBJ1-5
TGTGCCAGCAGCATCCCATACGAGAGATATAGCAATCAGCCCCAGCATTTT
CASSIPYERYSNQPQHF
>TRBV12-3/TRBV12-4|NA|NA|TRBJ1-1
TGTGCCAGCACGGAGCAGCTGAACACTGAAGCTTTCTTT
CASTEQLNTEAFF
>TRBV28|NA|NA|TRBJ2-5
TGTGCCAGCAGTTTCCCCAGGTCGGAGACCCAGTACTTC
CASSFPRSETQYF
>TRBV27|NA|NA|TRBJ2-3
TGTGCCAGCTGCAGACCGGGACTCCACACAGATACGCAGTATTTT
CASCRPGLHTDTQYF
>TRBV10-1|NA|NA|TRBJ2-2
TGCGCCAGCAGTGAAACAGGGCTTGGTACCGGGGAGCTGTTTTTT
CASSETGLGTGELFF
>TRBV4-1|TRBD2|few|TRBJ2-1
TGCGCCAGCAGCCAAGAAAGAACTAGCGGGGGGTTGAATGAGCAGTTCTTC
CASSQERTSGGLNEQFF
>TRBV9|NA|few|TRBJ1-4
TGTGCCAGCAGCCTCCGCGGTGGCGAAAAACTGTTTTTT
CASSLRGGEKLFF
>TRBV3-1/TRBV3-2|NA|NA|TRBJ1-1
TGTGCCAGCAGCCTTGGTATCGGGAACGCTGAAGCTTTCTTT
CASSLGIGNAEAFF
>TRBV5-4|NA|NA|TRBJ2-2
TGTGCCAGCAGCTTGGGAGGATCGAACACCGGGGAGCTGTTTTTT
CASSLGGSNTGELFF
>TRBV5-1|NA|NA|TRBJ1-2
TGCGCCAGCAGCTTTGACAGGATGGGGGGGCTTGACTATGGCTACACCTTC
CASSFDRMGGLDYGYTF
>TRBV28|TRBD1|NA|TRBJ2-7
TGTGCCAGCAGTTCGCCGGGACAGGTCGACGAGCAGTACTTC
CASSSPGQVDEQYF
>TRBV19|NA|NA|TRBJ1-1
TGTGCCAGTAGTATAGGGGTAGGGCTCGGGGGAATGAACACTGAAGCTTTCTTT
CASSIGVGLGGMNTEAFF